This T cell receptor (beta chain) was found in a study of PD-L1 blockade in urothelial cancer. The CDR3 length is 15 residues. V lost 5 bases and J 6 bases, leaving 16 bases between the germline ends. The germline V gene has CDR1 SEHNR and CDR2 FQNEAQ (reference sequence). The repertoire was sequenced with immunoSEQ multiplex PCR; TCRdb's copy has only in-frame clones and lacks some. The table lists tens of thousands of clones, around 75% of them singletons. The time point was: pretreatment peripheral blood. Source: PBMCs, taken around atezolizumab (anti-PD-L1) treatment. The rearrangement uses TRBV7-9 and TRBJ1-4; maybe TRBD1 (6 bases). This receptor was identified in a man aged 65 to 79 with urothelial cancer. The CDR3 region is CASSLSRGGDEKLFF. In nucleotides, the CDR3 is TGTGCCAGCAGCCTGTCTAGGGGGGGGGATGAAAAACTGTTTTTT.